The 4 T cell receptor beta chains given below trace back to one sample, sequenced in a study of Graves' ophthalmopathy and Graves' hyperthyroidism. The sequenced template was RNA, covering the TCR beta CDR3 region. The first round was an RT-PCR with HTBI primers, and the second round was a multiplex PCR. TCRdb reanalysed the multiplex PCR reads using MiXCR and keeps one entry per CDR3 protein. The data show more than 300,000 distinct CDR3 sequences, 15% to 17% seen once. Source material: peripheral blood. The receptors come from a woman in her late teens or twenties with stable Graves' hyperthyroidism.

This clonotype was counted at least ten times. V gene TRBV24-1 combines with J gene TRBJ1-5, with D unresolved. The CDR3 runs to 14 residues. The V end lost 4 bases, the J end lost 4 bases, and 10 bases lay between the germline ends. The germline V gene encodes CDR1 KGHDR and CDR2 SFDVKD. The CDR3 sequence: CATSDYGPNQPQHF. In DNA form, the CDR3 reads TGTGCCACCAGTGACTATGGGCCTAATCAGCCCCAGCATTTT.

This clonotype has at least ten counts. The rearrangement links TRBV7-8 to TRBJ1-5; D unresolved. This CDR3 spans 13 amino acids. The V gene's germline CDR1 is SGHVS and CDR2 FQNEAQ. Trimming took 5 bases from V and 5 from J, leaving 10 bases between them. CDR3: CASSQSRDQPQHF. The CDR3, as DNA: TGTGCCAGCAGCCAAAGTAGGGATCAGCCCCAGCATTTT.

In its sample, this clonotype was seen many times. This sequence joins TRBV12-3 or TRBV12-4 and TRBJ2-2; D gene unclear. The CDR3 loop spans 13 amino acids. V lost 7 bases and J lost 4, with 10 bases in between. As DNA, the CDR3 is TGTGCCAGCAACCCTAGATTCACCGGGGAGCTGTTTTTT. Its translation is CASNPRFTGELFF.

A few counts support this clonotype. The rearrangement links TRBV15 to TRBJ1-4; D gene uncertain. CDR1 LNHNV and CDR2 YYDKDF come from the germline V gene (reference sequence). CDR3 length equals 15 residues. Trimming shortened V by 3 bases and J by 5 bases, and 13 bases separated the two germline ends. For the CDR3, the DNA is TGTGCCACCAGCAGCGGTCGGCTGGAAAATGAAAAACTGTTTTTT. Residues: CATSSGRLENEKLFF. Supplemented by reference TRBV15 and TRBJ1-4, the full variable domain reads DAMVIQNPRYQVTQFGKPVTLSCSQTLNHNVMYWYQQKSSQAPKLLFHYYDKDFNNEADTPDNFQSRRPNTSFCFLDIRSPGLGDTAMYLCATSSGRLENEKLFFGSGTQLSVL.